This T cell receptor beta chain came from a study of PD-1 blockade in classical Hodgkin lymphoma. Germline loops: CDR1 SSHAT, CDR2 FNYEAQ (reference sequence). Trimming pared 1 base from V and 1 base from J, leaving 4 bases between. The CDR3 length is 13 residues. As to this clone: Its antigen remains unknown.

Described time point: cycle 4 day 1 (C4D1), after 6 weeks of nivolumab. There was relapse after autologous stem cell transplantation in every patient, and there was variation in brentuximab vedotin exposure. Clones were sequenced by immunoSEQ multiplex PCR, and TCRdb holds only the in-frame ones, with some missing. The sample includes about 20,000 clones, nearly 80% of them seen just once. Study-wide points: Nivolumab starters within 1 year of ASCT were excluded. What caused the repertoire differences, perhaps disease activity or prior therapy, remains undefined.

Sample: peripheral blood mononuclear cells (PBMCs), taken before the fourth cycle of nivolumab. The chain employs TRBV7-7 and TRBJ2-5; D is ambiguous. This sequence was found in a human donor with classical Hodgkin lymphoma. The CDR3 spells CASSLGFQETQYF. The CDR3 DNA reads as TGTGCCAGCAGCTTAGGGTTCCAAGAGACCCAGTACTTC.